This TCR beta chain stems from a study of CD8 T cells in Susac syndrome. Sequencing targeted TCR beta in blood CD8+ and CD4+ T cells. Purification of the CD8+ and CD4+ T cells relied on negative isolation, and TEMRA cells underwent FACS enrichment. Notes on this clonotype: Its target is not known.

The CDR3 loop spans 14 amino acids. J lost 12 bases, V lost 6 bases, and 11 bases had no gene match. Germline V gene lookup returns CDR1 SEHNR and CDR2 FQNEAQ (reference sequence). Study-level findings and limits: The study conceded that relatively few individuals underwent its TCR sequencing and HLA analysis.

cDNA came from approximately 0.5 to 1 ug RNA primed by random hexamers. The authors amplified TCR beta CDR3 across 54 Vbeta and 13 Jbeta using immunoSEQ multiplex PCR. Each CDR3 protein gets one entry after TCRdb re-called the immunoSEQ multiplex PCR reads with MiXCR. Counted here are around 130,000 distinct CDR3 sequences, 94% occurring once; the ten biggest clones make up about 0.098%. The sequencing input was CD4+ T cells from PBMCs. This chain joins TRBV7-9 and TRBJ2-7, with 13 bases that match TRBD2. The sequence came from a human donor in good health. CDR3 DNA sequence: TGTGCCAGCAGATCCGGGACTAGCGGGATTCTACCGTACTTC. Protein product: CASRSGTSGILPYF.